This TCR beta chain was sequenced during a study of T cell responses to AZD1222 COVID-19 vaccine (dated by TCRdb to the early 2020s). Notes on the research overall: AZD1222 recipients with second doses at about 4 weeks or about 12 weeks were pooled, because spike-specific TCR depth and breadth did not differ between schedules. Enrollment into the trials was organized by age into subgroups of 18-55, 56-69 and 70-plus years, and those subgroups contained approximately 160, 26 and 62 TCR-sequenced participants, respectively. TCR sequencing covered more than 230 trial participants: 200 to 210 given two doses of AZD1222 and around 26 given two doses of MenACWY control vaccine. The study at large found these results: No day 14 peak-response samples were available, so repertoires were characterized only after the peak T cell response. Participants were mostly white British and included more females than males, and it was suggested by the authors that clonal diversity may have been underestimated. The 56-69-year group was small, and its depth increase did not reach significance, likely because of low power. After two AZD1222 doses, both the breadth and the depth of spike-specific TCRs were significantly higher than at day 0 and than in MenACWY recipients. Epitopes outside the regions mutated in the B.1.351 and B.1.1.7 variants were reportedly recognized by nearly half of the unique spike-specific TCRs. The vaccine-associated CD4 TCRs covered the entire spike protein, and the dominant responses fell in regions 160-218 and 743-854. Conclusions about previously exposed vaccinees are limited, since just 5 or 6 AZD1222 recipients were seropositive for SARS-CoV-2 at baseline.

About this clone: Its antigen is currently not known. Base qualities were left out, and no much larger clone turns up one base away.

The CDR3 regions of human TCRbeta chains were subjected to immunosequencing. The study's processing was this. TCRs in the repertoires were matched against a reference library of SARS-CoV-2-specific TCRs that had been generated with the MIRA antigen-specificity platform. Breadth meant the fraction of unique TCRs that were SARS-CoV-2-associated, whereas depth meant the fraction of total T cells that were SARS-CoV-2-associated. Using the MIRA data, every spike-specific TCR was mapped to the spike region that the TCR reacted to and assigned to either a CD4 or a CD8 class. Log10-transformed breadth and depth values were compared by one-way ANOVA with Sidak's multiple comparisons tests. TCRdb mirrors the immuneACCESS table, restricted to in-frame sequences. Some clones are absent from its copies; in checked studies, under half trace to an unresolved V gene, and the reason for the others is unknown. The V and J calls and clone size were taken over from that table, and D and trimming were inferred from the DNA. In this sample the table shows around 140,000 clones, 90% of which occur a single time. The biggest ten clones account for 1.6% of the sample.

The cysteine opens and the phenylalanine closes a CDR3 of 15 amino acids. Only the CDR3 DNA is retained, 45 bases long and in frame from the first base. V was cut back by 1 base and J by 7 bases, leaving a gap of 17 bases between them. From a lookup of the germline V gene, CDR1 and CDR2 are SGHDT and YYEEEE. The sample's time point label, decoded: baseline before first vaccination. The vaccinee samples were drawn from two UK trials, COV001 and COV002, one of which was a single-blind randomized controlled phase 2/3 trial testing AZD1222 (ChAdOx1 nCoV-19) in healthy adults. For TCRbeta chain sequencing, PBMC samples were collected from trial participants at day 0 and at day 28 after the second dose.

This material consisted of peripheral blood, taken on day 0 of AZD1222 vaccination. This TCR derives from an adult in good health. Rearrangement joined TRBV5-6 to TRBJ1-2; a weak D assignment points to TRBD1 (5 bases agree). The nucleotide sequence reads TGTGCCAGCAGCTTGCCCCCAGGGTTCCGTGGTGGCTACACCTTC. It translates as CASSLPPGFRGGYTF.